This T cell receptor (beta chain) was profiled in a study of blood T cells in healthy people across ages. Germline V lookup: CDR1 SEHNR, CDR2 FQNEAQ (reference sequence). V lost 6 bases, J lost 3 bases, and 11 bases lay in between. This CDR3 region has 13 residues. It was with a sample-barcoded 5' primer and a J-beta primer mix that a second PCR of roughly 7 to 12 cycles was run. From the 5' RACE reads, TCRdb called clonotypes with MiXCR, one entry per CDR3 protein. Among over 1,500,000 distinct CDR3 sequences listed, about two fifths were seen once. The specimen sequenced was blood. This chain joins TRBV7-9 and TRBJ1-2; unclear D gene. The sequence was collected from a human donor in good health. CDR3 coding DNA: TGTGCCAGCAGTGCCGAGGCCTACTATGGCTACACCTTC. Its translation: CASSAEAYYGYTF.